The subject of this entry is one T cell receptor beta chain. Its antigen is as yet unknown. This record comes from a study of cytomegalovirus exposure and HLA in healthy donors. The study, taken as a whole, reports: Most TCR sequences were uncommon, yet certain public TCRs appeared in many donors. A later analysis showed that HLA-associated TCR beta chains had undergone more clonal expansion than equally common others. A cluster of highly shared sequence variants was likely a sequencing artifact.

In the PCR, 60 Vbeta and 13 Jbeta primers were used. Profiling relied on immunoSEQ multiplex PCR, and the TCRdb table lists in-frame clones only, not all of them. The sample consists of 150,000 to 200,000 clones, about 80% of them appearing once. CDR1 and CDR2 from the germline V gene are MNHNY and SVGAGI (reference sequence). The CDR3 has 15 amino acids. The J segment lost 4 bases and the V segment lost 4 bases, leaving 4 bases of the junction unmatched. Regarding donors, all were healthy bone marrow donors. Sequencing input: PBMCs. This receptor was taken from a woman in her 30s in good health and CMV-seropositive. This rearrangement joins TRBV6-6 to TRBJ2-3; TRBD1 agrees at 11 bases. CDR3 DNA: TGTGCCAGCAGTTTACCGGGACAGGGGGCAGATACGCAGTATTTT. It encodes CASSLPGQGADTQYF.